A single sample gave rise to the 25 T cell receptor beta chains below, sequenced in a study of control samples from healthy donors and cancer patients. Method: immunoSEQ multiplex PCR; TCRdb's copy keeps in-frame clones and lacks some. The table records 70,000 or so clones, 75% to 90% of them present only once. Sequenced sample: PBMCs. These receptors were taken from a woman aged 45-65 years with lung cancer.

This clone was recorded only once. This sample also contains other DNA sequences that code for the same CDR3. The rearrangement links TRBV18 to TRBJ1-1; D not certain. The V gene's germline CDR1 is KGHSH and CDR2 LQKENI. This CDR3 has 14 residues. Deletions cut 2 bases from V and 1 base from J, with 8 bases between. The CDR3 here is CASSPTESNTEAFF. CDR3 sequence (DNA): TGTGCCAGCTCACCAACGGAATCGAACACTGAAGCTTTCTTT.

V is TRBV27 and J is TRBJ1-2; the match to TRBD1 covers 9 bases. With V trimmed by 6 bases and J by 7 bases, 3 bases remained unmatched. This CDR3 region has 12 residues. Per the germline V gene, CDR1 is MNHEY and CDR2 is SMNVEV (reference sequence). CDR3 nucleotides: TGTGCCAGCAGAGACAGGGGGGTTGGCTACACCTTC. Protein: CASRDRGVGYTF.

The chain employs TRBV7-9 and TRBJ1-4; TRBD1 matches 8 bases. The CDR3 spans 17 residues. Unmatched junction bases numbered 9, after V lost 1 base and J lost 5 bases. Germline V gene data show CDR1 as SEHNR and CDR2 as FQNEAQ (reference sequence). Written as DNA, the CDR3 is TGTGCCAGCAGCTTAGTTTCCTTCGACAGGGGAAATGAAAAACTGTTTTTT. It translates to CASSLVSFDRGNEKLFF.

V gene TRBV5-1 combines with J gene TRBJ2-2; D uncertain. The CDR3 has 14 residues. Trimming removed 0 bases at V and 0 bases at J, with 3 bases between. Germline CDR1 and CDR2: SGHRS and YFSETQ. The DNA for the CDR3 is TGCGCCAGCAGCTTGGACGCGAACACCGGGGAGCTGTTTTTT. Translated, it gives CASSLDANTGELFF.

This chain connects TRBV14 to TRBJ2-1; 8 bases match TRBD1. The ends lost 1 base at V and 5 bases at J; junction bases unmatched: 4. Germline V gene sequence: CDR1 SGHDN, CDR2 FVKESK. This CDR3 contains 15 residues. The CDR3 here is CASSQVQGVHNEQFF. The CDR3 DNA follows: TGTGCCAGCAGCCAAGTACAGGGGGTACACAATGAGCAGTTCTTC.

To note about this clone: Other DNA sequences in the sample encode the same CDR3. The chain couples TRBV20-1 to TRBJ2-1; D not resolved. The CDR3 runs to 10 residues. Trimming stripped 6 bases from V and 7 bases from J, with 7 bases between. In germline, CDR1 is DFQATT, CDR2 SNEGSKA (reference sequence). CDR3 sequence: CSALGNEQFF. CDR3 nucleotides: TGCAGTGCCCTAGGAAATGAGCAGTTCTTC.

The chain couples TRBV4-1 to TRBJ1-1, with D unresolved. The CDR3 runs to 15 residues. Germline V gene data show CDR1 as MGHRA and CDR2 as YSYEKL. V lost 4 bases and J lost 1, with 13 bases in between. CDR3 in DNA: TGCGCCAGCAGCCGGAGGGTGACGGAGAACACTGAAGCTTTCTTT. Translation gives CASSRRVTENTEAFF.

The chain joins TRBV6-6 to TRBJ1-1; TRBD1 aligns across 7 bases. CDR3 size: 15 residues. V dropped 11 bases and J dropped 1; count of bases not matched to a gene: 13. Germline V gene lookup returns CDR1 MNHNY and CDR2 SVGAGI (reference sequence). CDR3 in DNA: TGTGCCTGTCGGGACAGAAGGTTGGAGAACACTGAAGCTTTCTTT. It translates to CACRDRRLENTEAFF.

The gene calls are TRBV20-1 and TRBJ1-4, with D unresolved. V was trimmed by 8 bases and J by 6 bases, leaving 10 bases between them. The CDR3 has 11 amino acids. Germline V CDR1 and CDR2: DFQATT, SNEGSKA (reference sequence). CDR3 region: CSQWADEKLFF. The CDR3 DNA reads as TGCAGTCAATGGGCCGATGAAAAACTGTTTTTT.

The chain carries TRBV30 and TRBJ1-6; D ambiguous. The CDR3 has 12 amino acids. The V and J ends lost 2 bases and 5 bases respectively, with 4 bases between them. Germline-derived CDR1 and CDR2 are GTSNPN and SVGIG (reference sequence). The DNA for the CDR3 is TGTGCCTGGAGTAATAATAATTCACCCCTCCACTTT. Translation gives CAWSNNNSPLHF. The full variable domain, rest sourced from reference TRBV30 and TRBJ1-6, is SQTIHQWPATLVQPVGSPLSLECTVEGTSNPNLYWYRQAAGRGLQLLFYSVGIGQISSEVPQNLSASRPQDRQFILSSKKLLLSDSGFYLCAWSNNNSPLHFGNGTRLTVT.

The chain carries TRBV9 and TRBJ1-6; 11 positions match TRBD1. CDR1 is SGDLS and CDR2 is YYNGEE in the germline V gene. CDR3 length equals 15 residues. J gave up 9 bases and V 4 bases, and 6 bases lay outside the gene matches. The CDR3: CASSSGTGGISPLHF. CDR3 nucleotides: TGTGCCAGCAGCTCCGGGACAGGGGGAATTTCACCCCTCCACTTT.

This clone was counted a single time. The chain recombines TRBV12-5 with TRBJ2-7, with a tentative D call TRBD1 (5 bases). Trimming took 7 bases from V and 1 from J, leaving 11 bases between them. CDR1 and CDR2 from the germline V gene are LGHNT and FRNRAP. The CDR3 runs to 13 residues. CDR3 sequence reads: CASAPPGSYEQYF. The CDR3 DNA sequence: TGTGCTAGTGCCCCCCCAGGGTCCTACGAGCAGTACTTC.

This chain joins TRBV28 and TRBJ1-4; D is perhaps TRBD1 (5 bases). Germline CDR1 is MDHEN and CDR2 is SYDVKM. V lost 7 bases and J 3 bases, leaving 21 bases between the germline ends. This CDR3 is built from 17 residues. This CDR3 is CASTPVKGREANEKLFF. DNA for the CDR3: TGTGCCAGCACCCCAGTAAAGGGGAGGGAGGCTAATGAAAAACTGTTTTTT.

The gene calls are TRBV5-4 and TRBJ1-1; tentative D call: TRBD1 (5 bases). V was cut by 2 bases and J by 6 bases, with 14 bases left in between. The CDR3 is 14 amino acids. Germline V gives CDR1 SGHNT, CDR2 YYREEE (reference sequence). For the CDR3, the DNA is TGTGCCAGCAGCTTATTAATTAAGGGGTCTGAAGCTTTCTTT. Protein sequence: CASSLLIKGSEAFF.

The chain combines TRBV19 with TRBJ2-1, with 8 nucleotides matching TRBD2. The CDR3 totals 15 residues. In germline, CDR1 is LNHDA, CDR2 SQIVND (reference sequence). The junction had 8 bases not matched to a gene; V was cut back by 3 bases and J by 7 bases. CDR3 residues: CASSIELAAYNEQFF. The CDR3 DNA reads TGTGCCAGTAGTATCGAACTAGCGGCTTATAATGAGCAGTTCTTC.

The chain employs TRBV29-1 and TRBJ2-7; 7 bases map to TRBD1. The V and J ends lost 3 bases and 3 bases, in that order; junction bases with no gene match: 2. Looked up from germline, CDR1 is SQVTM and CDR2 is ANQGSEA. The CDR3 contains 12 residues. The CDR3 nucleotides are TGCAGCGTTGACAGGGGGAGCTACGAGCAGTACTTC. Translated, it gives CSVDRGSYEQYF.

The chain carries TRBV6-1 and TRBJ1-1; D might be TRBD1 (5 bases). Germline V CDR1 and CDR2: MNHNS, SASEGT. The CDR3 loop spans 14 amino acids. The germline V and J ends were trimmed by 3 bases and 1 base, with 9 bases remaining between them. CDR3 region: CASSESGQNTEAFF. The CDR3 nucleotides are TGTGCCAGCAGTGAGTCAGGGCAGAACACTGAAGCTTTCTTT.

This clone was seen only a few times. V usage is TRBV5-4 and J usage is TRBJ2-5; possibly TRBD2 for D (6 bases). Looked up from germline, CDR1 is SGHNT and CDR2 is YYREEE (reference sequence). The CDR3 totals 15 residues. Trimming removed 0 bases from V and 5 bases from J, with 14 bases in between. The CDR3 region has the DNA TGTGCCAGCAGCTTGGCCGGGGCGGGATGGGAGACCCAGTACTTC. It codes for CASSLAGAGWETQYF.

The chain links TRBV14 to TRBJ1-2; possible D gene TRBD1, 5 bases. This CDR3 is 13 amino acids long. V lost 4 bases, J lost 4 bases, and 10 bases lay in between. Germline CDR1 and CDR2: SGHDN and FVKESK. The CDR3, as DNA: TGTGCCAGCAGCCGAGAGGGGTCCTATGGCTACACCTTC. Translating it yields CASSREGSYGYTF.

The J gene is TRBJ2-7, the V gene TRBV4-3; 7 bases are a match to TRBD1. The length of the CDR3 is 15 residues. CDR1 LGHNA and CDR2 YSLEER come from the germline V gene. The J segment lost 2 bases and the V segment lost 0 bases, leaving 4 bases of the junction unmatched. The CDR3 bases are TGCGCCAGCAGCCAAGAGCAGACAGGGACCTACGAGCAGTACTTC. This sequence encodes CASSQEQTGTYEQYF.

The chain uses TRBV19 and TRBJ1-1, with D unclear. V lost 3 bases to trimming and J lost 4 bases, with 18 bases between them. The length of the CDR3 is 16 residues. Germline V lookup: CDR1 LNHDA, CDR2 SQIVND (reference sequence). CDR3 protein: CASSILGVGRSTEAFF. In nucleotides, the CDR3 is TGTGCCAGTAGTATTTTGGGAGTAGGGAGAAGCACTGAAGCTTTCTTT.

The V call is TRBV4-3, the J call TRBJ2-3, with unresolved D. This CDR3 is 13 amino acids long. V was trimmed by 4 bases and J by 3 bases, leaving 8 bases between them. CDR1 LGHNA and CDR2 YSLEER come from the germline V gene. The CDR3 loop reads CASSPQITDTQYF. The CDR3 nucleotides are TGCGCCAGCAGCCCTCAGATTACAGATACGCAGTATTTT.

V and J are TRBV4-2 and TRBJ1-4, with 9 bases fitting TRBD1. Looked up from germline, CDR1 is LGHNA and CDR2 is YNFKEQ. The V segment lost 4 bases and the J segment 6 bases; nucleotides outside the gene matches: 3. This CDR3 has 14 amino acids. Written as DNA, the CDR3 is TGTGCCAGCAGCCCACAGGGGGCTCATGAAAAACTGTTTTTT. Translation gives CASSPQGAHEKLFF.

The chain combines TRBV24-1 with TRBJ1-5; D perhaps matches TRBD1 (5 bases). V lost 0 bases and J 6 bases, leaving 17 bases between the germline ends. Looked up from germline, CDR1 is KGHDR and CDR2 is SFDVKD. The CDR3 extends over 17 amino acids. The CDR3 region is CATSDLRDSHSPQPQHF. The DNA of the CDR3 is TGTGCCACCAGTGATTTGAGAGACAGCCATAGCCCTCAGCCCCAGCATTTT.

The J gene is TRBJ1-1, the V gene TRBV10-3, with D possibly matching TRBD1 (6 bases). The CDR3 covers 13 residues. Germline loops: CDR1 ENHRY, CDR2 SYGVKD. V lost 9 bases, J lost 1 base, and 12 bases lay in between. CDR3 in amino acids: CAIHRAKNTEAFF. The CDR3 DNA follows: TGTGCCATACACAGGGCTAAGAACACTGAAGCTTTCTTT.